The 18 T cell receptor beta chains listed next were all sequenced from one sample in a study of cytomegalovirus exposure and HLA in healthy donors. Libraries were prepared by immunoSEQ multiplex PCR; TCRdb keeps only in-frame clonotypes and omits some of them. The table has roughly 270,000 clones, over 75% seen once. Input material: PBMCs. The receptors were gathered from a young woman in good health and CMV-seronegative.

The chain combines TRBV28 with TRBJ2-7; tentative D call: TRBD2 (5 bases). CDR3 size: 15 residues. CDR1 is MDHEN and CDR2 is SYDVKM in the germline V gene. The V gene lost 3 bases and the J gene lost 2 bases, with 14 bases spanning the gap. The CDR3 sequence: CASSFSLVTTYEQYF. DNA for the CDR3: TGTGCCAGCAGTTTCTCACTAGTGACAACCTACGAGCAGTACTTC.

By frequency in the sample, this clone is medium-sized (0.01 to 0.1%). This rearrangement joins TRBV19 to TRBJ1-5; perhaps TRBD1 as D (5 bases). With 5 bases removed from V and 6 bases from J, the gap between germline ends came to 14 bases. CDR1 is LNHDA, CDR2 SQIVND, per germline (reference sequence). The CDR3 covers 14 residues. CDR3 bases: TGTGCCAGTAGTTTCAGGGTAGTAGGTCAGCCCCAGCATTTT. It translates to CASSFRVVGQPQHF.

As DNA, the CDR3 is TGTGCCAGCAGCTCACCTAGCGGGAGGGGGACCTACGAGCAGTACTTC. Its protein is CASSSPSGRGTYEQYF. This sequence joins TRBV7-8 and TRBJ2-7; 12 positions agree with TRBD2. Germline assignment: CDR1 SGHVS and CDR2 FQNEAQ. V shed 4 bases and J 2 bases; nucleotides not matched to a gene: 6. The CDR3 has 16 residues.

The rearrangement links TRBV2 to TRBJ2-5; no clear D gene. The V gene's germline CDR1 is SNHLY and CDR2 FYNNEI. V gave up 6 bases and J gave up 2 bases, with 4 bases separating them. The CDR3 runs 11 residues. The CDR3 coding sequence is TGTGCCAGCAGCCAGCAAGAGACCCAGTACTTC. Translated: CASSQQETQYF.

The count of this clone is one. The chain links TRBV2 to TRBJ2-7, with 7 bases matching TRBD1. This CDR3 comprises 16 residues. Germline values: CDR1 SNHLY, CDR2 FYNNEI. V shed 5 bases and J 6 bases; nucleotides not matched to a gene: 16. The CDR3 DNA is TGTGCCAGCAGTAAAAACCGGGACAGAGTTATTAGCGAGCAGTACTTC. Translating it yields CASSKNRDRVISEQYF.

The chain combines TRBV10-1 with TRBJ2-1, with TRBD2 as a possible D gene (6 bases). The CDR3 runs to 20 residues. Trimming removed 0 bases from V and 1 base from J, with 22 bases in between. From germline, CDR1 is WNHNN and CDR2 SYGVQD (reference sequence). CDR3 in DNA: TGCGCCAGCAGTGAGTCCCCTAACGAAGCGGGCCGCCTATCCTACAATGAGCAGTTCTTC. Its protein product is CASSESPNEAGRLSYNEQFF.

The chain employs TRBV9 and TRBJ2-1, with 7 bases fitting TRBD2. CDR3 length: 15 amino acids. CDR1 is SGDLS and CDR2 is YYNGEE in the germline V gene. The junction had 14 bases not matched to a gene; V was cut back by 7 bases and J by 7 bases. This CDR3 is CASGAGSGIGNEQFF. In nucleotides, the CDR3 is TGTGCCAGCGGAGCGGGATCAGGGATTGGGAATGAGCAGTTCTTC.

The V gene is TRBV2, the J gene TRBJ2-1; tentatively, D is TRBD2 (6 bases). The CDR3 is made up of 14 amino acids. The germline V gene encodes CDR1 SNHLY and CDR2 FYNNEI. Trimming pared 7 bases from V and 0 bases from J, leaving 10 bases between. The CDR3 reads CASTWGLSYNEQFF. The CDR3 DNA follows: TGTGCCAGCACCTGGGGACTCTCCTACAATGAGCAGTTCTTC. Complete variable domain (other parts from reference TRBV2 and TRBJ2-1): EPEVTQTPSHQVTQMGQEVILRCVPISNHLYFYWYRQILGQKVEFLVSFYNNEISEKSEIFDDQFSVERPDGSNFTLKIRSTKLEDSAMYFCASTWGLSYNEQFFGPGTRLTVL.

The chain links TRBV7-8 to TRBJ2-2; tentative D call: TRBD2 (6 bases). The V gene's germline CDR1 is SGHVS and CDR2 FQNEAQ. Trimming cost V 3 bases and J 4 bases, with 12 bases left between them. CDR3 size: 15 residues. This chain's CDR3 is CASSFNGGSTGELFF. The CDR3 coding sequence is TGTGCCAGCAGCTTCAACGGAGGGTCCACCGGGGAGCTGTTTTTT.

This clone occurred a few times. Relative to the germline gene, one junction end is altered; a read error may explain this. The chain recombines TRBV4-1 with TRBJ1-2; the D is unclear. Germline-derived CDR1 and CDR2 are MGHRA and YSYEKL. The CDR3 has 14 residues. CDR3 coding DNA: TGCGCCAGCCGCCACGTAGCGGGCCGCTATGGCTACACCTTC. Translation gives CASRHVAGRYGYTF.

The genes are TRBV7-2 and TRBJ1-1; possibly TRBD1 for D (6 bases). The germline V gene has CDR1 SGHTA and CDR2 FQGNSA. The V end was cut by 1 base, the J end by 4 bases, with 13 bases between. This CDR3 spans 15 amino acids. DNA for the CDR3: TGTGCCAGCAGCTTAGTGGGGTTAGGGGGCACTGAAGCTTTCTTT. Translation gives CASSLVGLGGTEAFF. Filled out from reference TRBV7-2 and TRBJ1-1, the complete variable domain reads GAGVSQSPSNKVTEKGKDVELRCDPISGHTALYWYRQSLGQGLEFLIYFQGNSAPDKSGLPSDRFSAERTGGSVSTLTIQRTQQEDSAVYLCASSLVGLGGTEAFFGQGTRLTVV.

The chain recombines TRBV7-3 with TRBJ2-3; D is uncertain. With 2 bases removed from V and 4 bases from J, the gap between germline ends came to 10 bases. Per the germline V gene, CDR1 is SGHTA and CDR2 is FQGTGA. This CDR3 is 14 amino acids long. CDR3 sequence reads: CASSLSLRADTQYF. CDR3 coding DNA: TGTGCCAGCAGCTTATCGCTTCGGGCAGATACGCAGTATTTT.

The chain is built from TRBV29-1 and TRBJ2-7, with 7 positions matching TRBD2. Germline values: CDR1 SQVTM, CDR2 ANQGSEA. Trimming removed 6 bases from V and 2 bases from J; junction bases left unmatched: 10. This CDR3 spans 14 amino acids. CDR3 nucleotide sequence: TGCAGCGTGGGGGGGATGAATGCACCCTACGAGCAGTACTTC. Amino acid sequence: CSVGGMNAPYEQYF.

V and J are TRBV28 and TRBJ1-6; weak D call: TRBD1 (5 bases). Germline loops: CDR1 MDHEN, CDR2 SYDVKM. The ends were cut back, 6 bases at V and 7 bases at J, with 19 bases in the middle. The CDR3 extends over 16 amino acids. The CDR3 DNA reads TGTGCCAGCAGGGCGAGGACATTTTCGGACAATTCACCCCTCCACTTT. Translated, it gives CASRARTFSDNSPLHF.

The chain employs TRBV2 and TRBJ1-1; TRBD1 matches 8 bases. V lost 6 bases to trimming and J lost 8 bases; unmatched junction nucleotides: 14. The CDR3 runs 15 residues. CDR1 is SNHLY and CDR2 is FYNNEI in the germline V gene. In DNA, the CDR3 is TGTGCCAGCAGAAATCCAGGGGGCGAGGGTTCGGAAGCTTTCTTT. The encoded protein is CASRNPGGEGSEAFF.

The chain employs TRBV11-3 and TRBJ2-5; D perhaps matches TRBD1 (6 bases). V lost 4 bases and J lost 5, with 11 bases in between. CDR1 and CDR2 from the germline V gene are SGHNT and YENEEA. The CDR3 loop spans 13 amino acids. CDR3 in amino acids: CASSWGRGETQYF. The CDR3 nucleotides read TGTGCCAGCAGCTGGGGTAGGGGGGAGACCCAGTACTTC.

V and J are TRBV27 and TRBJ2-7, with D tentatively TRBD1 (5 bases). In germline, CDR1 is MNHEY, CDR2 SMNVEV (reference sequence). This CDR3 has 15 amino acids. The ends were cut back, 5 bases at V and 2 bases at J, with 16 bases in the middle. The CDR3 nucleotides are TGTGCCAGCAGTATTCGACGACAGTTGCCCTACGAGCAGTACTTC. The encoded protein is CASSIRRQLPYEQYF.

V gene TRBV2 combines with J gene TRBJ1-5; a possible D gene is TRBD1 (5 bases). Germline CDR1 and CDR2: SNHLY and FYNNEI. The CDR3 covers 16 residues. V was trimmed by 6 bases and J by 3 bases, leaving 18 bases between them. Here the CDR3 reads CASSGFGAGNNQPQHF. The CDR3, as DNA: TGTGCCAGCAGCGGGTTTGGGGCAGGTAACAATCAGCCCCAGCATTTT.